The source of this T cell receptor beta chain is a study of T cell responses to AZD1222 COVID-19 vaccine. The protocol was immunoSEQ multiplex PCR, while the TCRdb copy is restricted to in-frame clones and leaves out a portion. The sample lists approximately 150,000 clones; around nine tenths were seen once. Germline V gene sequence: CDR1 SGHTA, CDR2 FQGNSA. V was shortened by 1 base and J by 6 bases, with 10 bases between the two germline ends. The CDR3 runs 14 residues. For this clone: Antigen: not known. This same CDR3 is encoded by further DNA sequences in the sample.

Study-wide findings and caveats: White British people made up most donors, females outnumbered males, and clonal diversity was possibly underestimated.

The starting material was peripheral blood, obtained on day 0 of AZD1222 vaccination. The receptor was isolated from an adult in good health. This chain connects TRBV7-2 to TRBJ2-1; tentative D call: TRBD2 (5 bases). The CDR3 loop is CASSLGTSGNEQFF. The CDR3 region has the DNA TGTGCCAGCAGCTTAGGGACTTCGGGCAATGAGCAGTTCTTC.